Listed below are T cell receptor beta chains from one sample, sequenced in a study of cytomegalovirus exposure and HLA in healthy donors. Profiled with immunoSEQ multiplex PCR; TCRdb holds only in-frame clones, not every one. This table holds about 83,000 clones, more than 80% found once. The sequencing input was PBMCs. Receptor source: a woman in her thirties in good health and CMV-seronegative. Each CDR3 is given with its conserved first and last residue. Fields, in order: D gene, J gene, CDR3 length, clone size, V gene, CDR3 DNA, CDR3 protein. A D gene is named only where the DNA matches it firmly. Only part of the rows carry a size: once, few, many, or a class if the clone is expanded.

>TRBD1|TRBJ1-5|15|once|TRBV28
TGTGCCAGCAGTTCCCGGACAGGGGAAAAATGGCCCCAGCATTTT
CASSSRTGEKWPQHF
>TRBD1|TRBJ2-7|11|few|TRBV20-1
TGCAGCGCCCGACAGGGATCCGAGCAGTACTTC
CSARQGSEQYF
>NA|TRBJ2-1|13|NA|TRBV28
TGTGCCAGCAGTTTAATCGGCTACAATGAGCAGTTCTTC
CASSLIGYNEQFF
>NA|TRBJ1-4|15|NA|TRBV27
TGTGCCAGCAGCCCTTGGGGGGGTTTTAATGAAAAACTGTTTTTT
CASSPWGGFNEKLFF
>NA|TRBJ2-5|14|NA|TRBV28
TGTGCCAGCAGCCTACCCCAGGAACAAGAGACCCAGTACTTC
CASSLPQEQETQYF
>NA|TRBJ2-1|15|NA|TRBV4-2
TGTGCCAGCAGCCAAATGGGGGGAGTGGGGAATGAGCAGTTCTTC
CASSQMGGVGNEQFF
>NA|TRBJ1-5|14|NA|TRBV5-5
TGTGCCAGCAGCTCCGCAGGGGGCAATCAGCCCCAGCATTTT
CASSSAGGNQPQHF
>TRBD2|TRBJ2-2|15|NA|TRBV7-7
TGTGCTAGCAGCCCGCCCAGCGGGAGTTTCGGGGAGCTGTTTTTT
CASSPPSGSFGELFF
>NA|TRBJ2-3|13|few|TRBV4-3
TGCGCCAGCAGCCAAGATTTCGCAGATACGCAGTATTTT
CASSQDFADTQYF
>NA|TRBJ2-6|14|NA|TRBV6-5
TGTGCCAGCAGGTCTCTTTCTGGGGCCAACGTCCTGACTTTC
CASRSLSGANVLTF
>TRBD1|TRBJ2-2|14|NA|TRBV11-1
TGTGCCAGCAGCTCGGGACAGCCCACCGGGGAGCTGTTTTTT
CASSSGQPTGELFF
>NA|TRBJ2-7|15|NA|TRBV7-9
TGTTCCAGCAGCTTAGGGGGGGGAGAAACCTACGAGCAGTACTTC
CSSSLGGGETYEQYF
>NA|TRBJ1-2|13|NA|TRBV16
TGTGCCAGCAGCCAATCCCAGGCCTATGGCTACACCTTC
CASSQSQAYGYTF
>NA|TRBJ1-6|13|NA|TRBV5-5
TGTGCCAGCAGCTTGGAAAGAGTTACACCCCTCCACTTT
CASSLERVTPLHF
>TRBD2|TRBJ2-1|15|once|TRBV28
TGTGCCAGCAGTTTCCCCAGCGGGAGTGTAAATGAGCAGCTCTTC
CASSFPSGSVNEQLF
>NA|TRBJ2-1|11|NA|TRBV28
TGTGCCAGCAGCTCTCCTCGGGAGCAGTTCTTC
CASSSPREQFF
>TRBD1|TRBJ1-5|15|NA|TRBV10-2
TGCGCCAGCAGTTTACAGGGGGCGCGGAATCAGCCCCAGCATTTT
CASSLQGARNQPQHF
>NA|TRBJ1-3|17|few|TRBV12-5
TGTGCTAGTGGTTTGCCTCTACCTCTAGGATGGAGGAACACCATATATTTT
CASGLPLPLGWRNTIYF
>NA|TRBJ2-5|12|NA|TRBV29-1
TGCAGCGTGGCAGGGGGGCAAGAGACCCAGTACTTC
CSVAGGQETQYF
>TRBD1|TRBJ1-6|13|NA|TRBV29-1
TGCAGCGTTGGTGACAGGGTCAATTCACCCCTCCACTTT
CSVGDRVNSPLHF
>TRBD2|TRBJ2-7|15|NA|TRBV11-2
TGTGCCAGCAGCCCTTTTGCGGGAGGTTTCGACGAGCAGTACTTC
CASSPFAGGFDEQYF
>TRBD2|TRBJ2-5|17|few|TRBV5-8
TGTGCCAGCAGCTACGGGACTAGCGGAGGTGGGCAAGAGACCCAGTACTTC
CASSYGTSGGGQETQYF
>TRBD1|TRBJ1-1|15|NA|TRBV11-3
TGTGCCAGCAGCTTAGACGGGACAGATCGGACTGAAGCTTTCTTT
CASSLDGTDRTEAFF
>TRBD1|TRBJ1-4|14|NA|TRBV28
TGTGCCAGCAGCCCGGGACAGATTAATGAAAAACTGTTTTTT
CASSPGQINEKLFF
>TRBD1|TRBJ2-4|13|NA|TRBV6-1
TGTGCCAGCATAGGGACAGGGCTAAACATTCAGTACTTC
CASIGTGLNIQYF
>NA|TRBJ1-5|14|NA|TRBV4-1
TGCGCCAGCAGCCAAGAAACCAGTAATCAGCCCCAGCATTTT
CASSQETSNQPQHF
>NA|TRBJ1-3|14|NA|TRBV6-5
TGTGCCAGCAGGCCAGGGTCAGCTGGAAACACCATATATTTT
CASRPGSAGNTIYF
>TRBD1|TRBJ2-2|16|few|TRBV19
TGTGCCAGTACCAAAACCGGGACAGAAAACACCGGGGAGCTGTTTTTT
CASTKTGTENTGELFF
>NA|TRBJ2-5|14|NA|TRBV5-1
TGCGCCAGCAGCTTGGCGGGGTTTCAAGAGACCCAGTACTTC
CASSLAGFQETQYF
>TRBD2|TRBJ2-3|19|NA|TRBV7-9
TGTGCCAGCAGCCGTTTTACAGGCCGACTAGCGGGGAGCACAGATACGCAGTATTTT
CASSRFTGRLAGSTDTQYF
>TRBD2|TRBJ2-1|14|NA|TRBV28
TGTGCCAGCAGGTCGGGACTATCAAGCAATGAGCAGTTCTTC
CASRSGLSSNEQFF
>TRBD2|TRBJ2-1|17|NA|TRBV9
TGTGCCAGCAGCGTAGGACTAGCGGGAGTTTCCTTCAATGAGCAGTTCTTC
CASSVGLAGVSFNEQFF
>NA|TRBJ1-5|16|NA|TRBV10-3
TGTGCCATCAGTGAGTCAGGGGTAAAGGGCAATCAGCCCCAGCATTTT
CAISESGVKGNQPQHF
>NA|TRBJ1-5|15|NA|TRBV4-2
TGTGCCAGCAGCCAAGATTGGCAGGGAGGTCAGCCCCAGCATTTT
CASSQDWQGGQPQHF
>TRBD1|TRBJ2-5|13|NA|TRBV7-9
TGTGCCAGCAGCTTGGACAGGGGGGAGACCCAGTACTTC
CASSLDRGETQYF
>TRBD1|TRBJ1-5|14|NA|TRBV4-1
TGCGCCAGCAGCCAGAGGCAGGGGGTTCAGCCCCAGCATTTT
CASSQRQGVQPQHF
>NA|TRBJ2-5|12|NA|TRBV6-1
TGTGCCAGCAGTGCCTACCAAGAGACCCAGTACTTC
CASSAYQETQYF
>NA|TRBJ1-2|16|NA|TRBV15
TGTGCCACCAGCAGAGGCGGCGCGGGTTCTGGATATGGCTACACCTTC
CATSRGGAGSGYGYTF
>NA|TRBJ2-5|15|NA|TRBV9
TGTGCCAGCAGCGTTGGGGGGAGTAGTGGAGAGACCCAGTACTTC
CASSVGGSSGETQYF